This T cell receptor (beta chain) comes out of a study of T-cell memory formation after mild COVID-19. Study conclusions and caveats: CD4+ bias marked clones expanding day 15 to 37, unlike balanced contracting clones.

This clonotype has just a few counts. Its antigen is unidentified. Via MiXCR, TCRdb re-called the 5' RACE reads, giving one row per CDR3 protein. Of about 620,000 distinct CDR3 sequences in the sample, about 20% were seen once. The germline V gene has CDR1 MGHRA and CDR2 YSYEKL. Trimming left V 1 base short and J 2 bases short, with 20 bases between. CDR3 length: 18 amino acids. The chain combines TRBV4-1 with TRBJ1-2; TRBD1 is a possible D gene (6 bases). The sequence was obtained from an adult woman who had mild COVID-19 (a few samples of this study predate the infection). Cell type and time point are not known. The sample taken for sequencing was PBMCs or a T cell subset sorted from them (not recorded which). DNA of the CDR3: TGCGCCAGCAGCCAAGGCCCCGGGGGCGCGCGTATGAACTATGGCTACACCTTC. This encodes CASSQGPGGARMNYGYTF.